Sequencing of this TCR beta chain was carried out in a study of blood T cells in healthy people across ages. Notes on the study in general: TCR beta diversity, measured per million T cells, fell in a roughly linear way with age. A strong correlation was seen between TCR beta diversity and naive T cell percentage.

Around 9.5 milliliters of peripheral blood were drawn from each donor. The ends lost 3 bases at V and 11 bases at J; junction bases unmatched: 16. Germline V gene lookup returns CDR1 SGHDT and CDR2 YYEEEE. This CDR3 region has 15 residues. With a J-beta primer mix and a sample-barcoded 5' primer, a second PCR ran about 7 to 11 cycles. Each cDNA molecule carried a tag from a template-switch adaptor that contained 12 random nucleotides. TCRdb fed the 5' RACE reads into MiXCR, producing one record per CDR3 protein. The sample includes approximately 1,000,000 distinct CDR3 sequences, around 45% of them seen just once. This clonotype was seen more than once but under ten times. Its target is not known.

V is TRBV5-6 and J is TRBJ1-1; 7 bases match TRBD1. The sequenced material came from blood. The clonotype comes from a woman aged 55-69 years in good health. CDR3 loop: CASSSGMTGKGGAFF. CDR3 nucleotide sequence: TGTGCCAGCAGCTCGGGAATGACAGGGAAAGGCGGGGCTTTCTTT.